This TCR beta chain was captured by sequencing in a study of graft-versus-host responses after intestinal transplantation. The overall study: Recipients were given multivisceral, liver-intestinal, or isolated intestinal transplants. All recipients got anti-thymocyte globulin induction, then tacrolimus and steroids for approximately three years.

As for this clone: Antigen unknown.

Study-wide findings and caveats: Recipient marrow harbored GvH clones, some of which surfaced first in ileum or blood.

Only in-frame clones appear in the TCRdb table, and some are missing; sequencing was by immunoSEQ multiplex PCR. The table shows about 88,000 clones, with around 93% occurring only once. This CDR3 has 14 amino acids. CDR1 is MNHNS, CDR2 SASEGT, per germline. The V end lost 4 bases, the J end lost 0 bases, and 7 bases lay between the germline ends. The chain couples TRBV6-1 to TRBJ2-4; D gene ambiguous. Sequencing used unstimulated CD4+ T cells sorted from spleen or lymph node cells, obtained before transplant. This TCR was recovered from a human donor who was the organ donor for an intestinal transplant. CDR3 nucleotide sequence: TGTGCCAGCAGTGGAGTACTAGCCAAAAACATTCAGTACTTC. Amino acids: CASSGVLAKNIQYF.